The clone carrying this T cell receptor (beta chain) was counted between two and nine times. The germline gene is not matched at one end of the junction; a read error may be the cause. Researchers made TCR beta libraries by using iRepertoire HTBI primers and running Arm-PCR on CDR3 regions. TCRdb re-called the multiplex PCR reads with MiXCR, one entry per CDR3 protein. This sample has about 520,000 distinct CDR3 sequences, with around 12% found just once. The sample is drawn from a study of regulatory T cells in long-lasting Graves disease. Germline CDR1 and CDR2: LNHDA and SQIVND (reference sequence). This CDR3 has 15 residues. Documented time point: newly diagnosed GD, antithyroid drugs for less than 3 months. After RNA was extracted from PBMCs, the TCR library was made from it. This sample also belongs to another study, concerning T cells in Graves' hyperthyroidism and ophthalmopathy. That investigation notes: An initial round of RT-PCR targeting the TCR CDR3 relied on the HTBI primer set.

This clonotype originated in a woman in her 30s with Graves disease. The sample here was peripheral blood mononuclear cells (PBMCs), taken at new diagnosis, from a patient treated with antithyroid drugs. The rearrangement links TRBV19 to TRBJ2-5; D might be TRBD1 (6 bases). CDR3 loop: CASNPPRRDKETRYF. In nucleotides, the CDR3 is TGTGCCAGTAACCCTCCCCGCAGGGACAAAGAGACCCGGTACTTC.